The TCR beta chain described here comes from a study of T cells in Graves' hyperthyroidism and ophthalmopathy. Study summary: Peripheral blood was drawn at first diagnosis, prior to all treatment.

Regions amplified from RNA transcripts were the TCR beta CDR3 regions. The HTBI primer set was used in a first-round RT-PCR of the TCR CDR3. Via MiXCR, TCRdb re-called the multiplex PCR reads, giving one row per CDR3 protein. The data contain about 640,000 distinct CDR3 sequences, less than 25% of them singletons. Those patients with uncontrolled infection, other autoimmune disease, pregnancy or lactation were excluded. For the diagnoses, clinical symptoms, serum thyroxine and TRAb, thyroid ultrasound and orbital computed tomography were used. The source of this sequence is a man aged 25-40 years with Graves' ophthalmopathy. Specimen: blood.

CDR3 coding DNA: TGCAGTGCTATCAGTCTAGCGGGAGGTAACTACAATGAGCAGTTCTTC. Translated, it gives CSAISLAGGNYNEQFF. The chain recombines TRBV20-1 with TRBJ2-1; TRBD2 matches at 11 bases. The length of the CDR3 is 16 residues. From germline, CDR1 is DFQATT and CDR2 SNEGSKA (reference sequence). V was pared by 4 bases and J by 3 bases, with 8 bases of the junction left unmatched.